This TCR beta chain appears in the sequencing data of a study of blood T cell repertoires in COVID-19. Using immunoSEQ multiplex PCR, the repertoire was profiled, and TCRdb retains in-frame clones only, with some absent. The sample consists of fewer than 200,000 clones, roughly 84% of them appearing once. The sequenced material came from peripheral blood. The sequence was collected from a man in his 60s who had recovered from COVID-19.

The CDR3, as DNA: TGTGCCAGCAGTTACTTATCGGGTGGCACTGAAGCTTTCTTT. Translation gives CASSYLSGGTEAFF. The genes are TRBV6-2 or TRBV6-3 and TRBJ1-1, with D hard to call. V was trimmed by 1 base and J by 4 bases, leaving 10 bases between them. This CDR3 region has 14 residues. Per the germline V gene, CDR1 is MNHEY and CDR2 is SVGEGT.